The 21 T cell receptor beta chains in this list originate from one sample, sequenced in a study of monozygotic twins with inflammatory bowel disease. TCRdb re-called the 5' RACE reads and shows each CDR3 protein once, DNA omitted. The sample table includes roughly 150,000 distinct CDR3 sequences. Sequences were obtained from blood. Source of these receptors: a human donor with ulcerative colitis or Crohn's disease, or a healthy co-twin of an affected twin (not recorded which).

V usage is TRBV6-1 and J usage is TRBJ2-4; TCRdb names TRBD2, which stays unverified in the absence of DNA. The germline V gene has CDR1 MNHNS and CDR2 SASEGT. The CDR3 is 14 residues long. This chain's CDR3 is CASTYEGLGGIQYF.

This chain links TRBV9 with TRBJ2-2; the TCRdb D gene call, TRBD2, has no DNA to confirm it. Germline V gene sequence: CDR1 SGDLS, CDR2 YYNGEE. The CDR3 covers 17 residues. The CDR3 loop is CASSVASSLQHTGELFF. The full variable domain, rest sourced from reference TRBV9 and TRBJ2-2, is DSGVTQTPKHLITATGQRVTLRCSPRSGDLSVYWYQQSLDQGLQFLIQYYNGEERAKGNILERFSAQQFPDLHSELNLSSLELGDSALYFCASSVASSLQHTGELFFGEGSRLTVL.

The chain joins TRBV5-1 to TRBJ2-7; TCRdb lists TRBD2, though no DNA is available to test this call. CDR3 length: 16 amino acids. The germline gives CDR1 SGHRS, CDR2 YFSETQ. The CDR3 spells CASSSGLAGTLYEQYF. Drawing the rest from reference TRBV5-1 and TRBJ2-7, the complete variable domain is KAGVTQTPRYLIKTRGQQVTLSCSPISGHRSVSWYQQTPGQGLQFLFEYFSETQRNKGNFPGRFSGRQFSNSRSEMNVSTLELGDSALYLCASSSGLAGTLYEQYFGPGTRLTVT.

V usage is TRBV20-1 and J usage is TRBJ2-7; TCRdb's D gene call, TRBD1, goes unchecked for lack of DNA. Per the germline V gene, CDR1 is DFQATT and CDR2 is SNEGSKA (reference sequence). The CDR3 loop spans 15 amino acids. The CDR3: CSASSRDTNSYEQYF.

The rearrangement joins TRBV12-5 to TRBJ2-3; checking the TCRdb D call of TRBD1 is not possible without DNA. This CDR3 comprises 17 residues. CDR1 LGHNT and CDR2 FRNRAP come from the germline V gene. CDR3: CASGLEIGTQDTDTQYF.

The gene calls are TRBV30 and TRBJ2-2; the D gene TCRdb calls, TRBD1, cannot be checked with no DNA. The CDR3 loop spans 15 amino acids. Germline CDR1 and CDR2: GTSNPN and SVGIG (reference sequence). CDR3 sequence: CAWSSHPTGTGELFF.

The V gene is TRBV5-1, the J gene TRBJ1-4. Germline assignment: CDR1 SGHRS and CDR2 YFSETQ. The CDR3 runs to 15 residues. CDR3 sequence: CASSLRESTNEKLFF. The full variable domain, completed using reference TRBV5-1 and TRBJ1-4, is KAGVTQTPRYLIKTRGQQVTLSCSPISGHRSVSWYQQTPGQGLQFLFEYFSETQRNKGNFPGRFSGRQFSNSRSEMNVSTLELGDSALYLCASSLRESTNEKLFFGSGTQLSVL.

The gene calls are TRBV24-1 and TRBJ2-2; TCRdb picks TRBD2, but there is no DNA to check that call. Germline lookup yields CDR1 KGHDR and CDR2 SFDVKD. The CDR3 runs 15 residues. CDR3 protein: CATSERDYQAEELFF.

The chain has TRBV5-1 and TRBJ2-2; TCRdb outputs TRBD2, but without DNA this stays unchecked. CDR3 length: 15 residues. Germline V gene sequence: CDR1 SGHRS, CDR2 YFSETQ. The CDR3 sequence: CASSFGTSGTWELFF. The whole variable domain, remainder taken from reference TRBV5-1 and TRBJ2-2, is KAGVTQTPRYLIKTRGQQVTLSCSPISGHRSVSWYQQTPGQGLQFLFEYFSETQRNKGNFPGRFSGRQFSNSRSEMNVSTLELGDSALYLCASSFGTSGTWELFFGEGSRLTVL.

The rearrangement links TRBV28 to TRBJ2-7; TCRdb returns TRBD2, unconfirmable since there is no DNA. This CDR3 has 12 amino acids. The germline gives CDR1 MDHEN, CDR2 SYDVKM. The CDR3 reads CASSLGSYDQYF.

The J gene is TRBJ2-3, the V gene TRBV12-3 or TRBV12-4. The length of the CDR3 is 15 residues. The CDR3: CASTPRGFSTDTQYF.

This chain uses TRBV4-2 with TRBJ2-1; TCRdb's D call of TRBD2 is untestable without DNA. The germline gives CDR1 LGHNA, CDR2 YNFKEQ. The CDR3 runs to 17 residues. The CDR3 is CASSHLGTSGSYNEQFF.

The V and J genes are TRBV19 and TRBJ2-7; TCRdb picks TRBD1, but there is no DNA to check that call. The CDR3 has 15 residues. CDR1 is LNHDA and CDR2 is SQIVND in the germline V gene (reference sequence). CDR3 residues: CASNRGTESSYEQYF.

The chain links TRBV12-3 or TRBV12-4 to TRBJ2-1; TCRdb's D gene call, TRBD2, goes unchecked for lack of DNA. The CDR3 extends over 15 amino acids. CDR3 sequence: CASSLALASINEQFF.

The gene calls are TRBV18 and TRBJ2-7; TCRdb picks TRBD1, but there is no DNA to check that call. CDR3 length equals 16 residues. CDR1 KGHSH and CDR2 LQKENI come from the germline V gene. CDR3: CASSPGGDSSFYEQYF.

The rearrangement links TRBV5-1 to TRBJ2-7; TCRdb indicates TRBD2, and absent DNA this call remains unverified. This CDR3 is built from 15 residues. The germline gives CDR1 SGHRS, CDR2 YFSETQ. The CDR3 loop reads CASSLPGLADYEQYF.

The chain employs TRBV25-1 and TRBJ1-1; no DNA is available, so the TRBD1 call from TCRdb remains unchecked. The CDR3 is 13 amino acids. The germline CDR1 and CDR2 sequences are MGHDK and SYGVNS. The CDR3 spells CASRAGGYTEAFF.

The chain employs TRBV7-2 and TRBJ1-1. From germline, CDR1 is SGHTA and CDR2 FQGNSA. There are 13 residues in the CDR3. The CDR3 sequence is CASSLVMGTEAFF.

The chain joins TRBV6-2 or TRBV6-3 to TRBJ2-1. The CDR3 is 15 amino acids. CDR1 and CDR2 from the germline V gene are MNHEY and SVGEGT. The CDR3 loop is CASSSDRSSYNEQFF.

CDR3 sequence: CSPTAYNEQFF. The J gene is TRBJ2-1, the V gene TRBV29-1. Germline V gene data show CDR1 as SQVTM and CDR2 as ANQGSEA. CDR3 length: 11 amino acids.

The chain has TRBV20-1 and TRBJ2-7. This CDR3 has 14 residues. The germline V gene has CDR1 DFQATT and CDR2 SNEGSKA (reference sequence). This CDR3 reads CSARDRLDSYEQYF.